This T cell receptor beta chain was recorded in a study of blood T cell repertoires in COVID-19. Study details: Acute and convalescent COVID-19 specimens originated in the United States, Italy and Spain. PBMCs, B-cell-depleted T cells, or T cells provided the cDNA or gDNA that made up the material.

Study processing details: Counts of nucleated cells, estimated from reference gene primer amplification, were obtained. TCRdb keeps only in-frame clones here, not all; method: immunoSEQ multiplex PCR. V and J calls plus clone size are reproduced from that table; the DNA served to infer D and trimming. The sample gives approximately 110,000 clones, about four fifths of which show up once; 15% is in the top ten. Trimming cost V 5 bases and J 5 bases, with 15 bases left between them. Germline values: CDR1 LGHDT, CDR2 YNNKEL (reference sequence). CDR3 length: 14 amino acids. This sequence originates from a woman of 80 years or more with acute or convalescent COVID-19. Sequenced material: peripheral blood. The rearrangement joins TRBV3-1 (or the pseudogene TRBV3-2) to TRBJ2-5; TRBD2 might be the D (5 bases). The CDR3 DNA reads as TGTGCCAGCAGCTTCCTGGACGGGGAGGAGACCCAGTACTTC. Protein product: CASSFLDGEETQYF.